These T cell receptor beta chains were read from a single sample in a study of blood T cells in healthy people across ages. From the 5' RACE reads, TCRdb called clonotypes with MiXCR, one entry per CDR3 protein. The sample carries approximately 850,000 distinct CDR3 sequences, around 42% recorded once. Sequencing used blood. These receptors were taken from a man aged 55 to 70 in good health. CDR3s include the opening cysteine and the closing phenylalanine or tryptophan. A D gene is named only where the DNA matches it firmly. Rows give clone size only sometimes, using once, few, many, or a class for an expanded clone.

size: -; D: TRBD1; J: TRBJ2-1; V: TRBV13; DNA: TGTGCCAGCAGCGCGAGACAGGGGAGCTCCTGCAATGAGCAGTTCTTC; CDR3: CASSARQGSSCNEQFF
size: many; D: -; J: TRBJ2-5; V: TRBV7-2; DNA: TGTGCCAGCAGCGGATCAGGGTACGAGACCCAGTACTTC; CDR3: CASSGSGYETQYF
size: once; D: -; J: TRBJ1-5; V: TRBV20-1; DNA: TGCAGTGCTCTCAGTCAGGGCGCGAGAAGCAATCAGCCCCAGCATTTT; CDR3: CSALSQGARSNQPQHF
size: few; D: TRBD2; J: TRBJ2-3; V: TRBV2; DNA: TGTGCCAGCAGTAACCCGGGACTAGAATTTGATACGCAGTATTTT; CDR3: CASSNPGLEFDTQYF
size: -; D: -; J: TRBJ2-7; V: TRBV6-5; DNA: TGTGCCAGCAGTTACTCAACGTGGGGTTCCTACGAGCAGTACTTC; CDR3: CASSYSTWGSYEQYF
size: -; D: -; J: TRBJ2-7; V: TRBV20-1; DNA: TGCAGCGCCAATGGGGGGTTCCACGAGCAGTACTTC; CDR3: CSANGGFHEQYF
size: many; D: -; J: TRBJ1-5; V: TRBV12-3/TRBV12-4; DNA: TGTGCCAGCAGAAAAACCGGGCAGGGCGTTCAGCCCCAGCATTTT; CDR3: CASRKTGQGVQPQHF
size: -; D: TRBD2; J: TRBJ2-7; V: TRBV9; DNA: TGTGCCAGCAGCCCCCGACTAGCGGACGAGCAGTACTTC; CDR3: CASSPRLADEQYF
size: -; D: TRBD1; J: TRBJ2-7; V: TRBV29-1; DNA: TGCAGCGTTGAAGATACAGGGGGAGGCTCCTACGAGCAGTACTTC; CDR3: CSVEDTGGGSYEQYF
size: once; D: -; J: TRBJ2-7; V: TRBV7-2; DNA: TGTGCCAGCAGCCCGACGACAGGCTTCTACGAGCAGTACTTC; CDR3: CASSPTTGFYEQYF